This TCR beta chain emerged from a study of blood T cell repertoires in COVID-19. Whole-study context: Sources were T cells, B-cell-depleted T cells, or PBMCs; the material itself was cDNA or gDNA.

Original handling: Nucleated cell number was recorded as an estimate derived from reference gene primer amplification. Profiling relied on immunoSEQ multiplex PCR, and the TCRdb table lists in-frame clones only, not all of them. Clonal size and the V and J genes are those of that table, whereas D and trimming came from the DNA. The data contain fewer than 350,000 clones, about 82% of them singletons. With 1 base removed from V and 8 bases from J, the gap between germline ends came to 11 bases. The CDR3 runs 14 residues. Germline CDR1 is MNHNY and CDR2 is SVGAGI (reference sequence). The chain is built from TRBV6-6 and TRBJ1-4; unclear D gene. The clonotype comes from a human donor in a cohort sampled during active COVID-19. Specimen: peripheral blood. This CDR3 reads CASSYLRREEKLFF. The CDR3 DNA is TGTGCCAGCAGTTACTTGAGGAGGGAGGAAAAACTGTTTTTT.